A single T cell receptor (beta chain) is shown here with its context. This entry belongs to a study of blood T cell repertoires in COVID-19. Libraries were prepared by immunoSEQ multiplex PCR; TCRdb keeps only in-frame clonotypes and omits some of them. The data contain under 300,000 clones, over 70% of them singletons. Participants were aged about 18 to 95 years, lived in 20 to 25 US areas, and enrolled virtually. The sequence was collected from a woman between 35 and 50 years old who had been exposed to COVID-19. Sequenced sample: PBMCs or T cells enriched from blood (not recorded which).

CDR3 nucleotides: TGTGCCAGCAGCCGGGACAGGGGGCCCTATGGCTACACCTTC. The encoded protein is CASSRDRGPYGYTF. The chain has TRBV2 and TRBJ1-2; 12 nucleotides agree with TRBD1. V was pared by 6 bases and J by 4 bases, with 3 bases of the junction left unmatched. CDR1 SNHLY and CDR2 FYNNEI come from the germline V gene. CDR3 length: 14 amino acids.